The source of this T cell receptor beta chain is a study of T cell responses to AZD1222 COVID-19 vaccine. Whole-study results and caveats: Nearly half of unique spike-specific TCRs reportedly avoided B.1.351 and B.1.1.7 mutated regions.

Sequencing used immunoSEQ multiplex PCR; TCRdb keeps in-frame clones, though not all of them. Among approximately 140,000 clones listed, just over 90% were seen once. To note about this clone: No antigen is known for it.

The TCR comes from an adult in good health. Sequenced material: peripheral blood, taken on day 0 of AZD1222 vaccination.

The CDR3 DNA reads as TGCGCCAGTAGGACAGCAAACACCGGGGAGCTGTTTTTT. Its translation is CASRTANTGELFF. The chain combines TRBV4-1 with TRBJ2-2; TRBD1 is a possible D gene (6 bases). Germline V lookup: CDR1 MGHRA, CDR2 YSYEKL. The V end lost 9 bases, the J end lost 2 bases, and 10 bases lay between the germline ends. This CDR3 contains 13 residues.